This T cell receptor (beta chain) was sequenced during a study of T-cell reconstitution after alpha-beta-depleted transplantation in children. Study observations and caveats: One year after transplant, T-cell counts and diversity came mostly from newly produced T cells. By about two months after transplant, alpha-beta T cells reportedly arose from several hundred graft clones that had expanded.

In its sample, this clonotype was seen a few times. Its antigen is as yet unknown. The CDR3 is 18 amino acids. Germline V gene data show CDR1 as SGHAT and CDR2 as FQDESV (reference sequence). The ends were cut back, 1 base at V and 0 bases at J, with 16 bases in the middle. Researchers prepared the TCRbeta library using unique molecular identifiers, the study reports. Via MiXCR, TCRdb re-called the PCR reads, giving one row per CDR3 protein. In the table there are approximately 500,000 distinct CDR3 sequences, 25% to 30% of which are singletons. This clonotype was obtained from a boy younger than two with Wiskott-Aldrich syndrome, due to receive a stem cell transplant. Sample: PBMCs, taken before TCRalphabeta/CD19-depleted stem cell transplant. The chain joins TRBV11-1 to TRBJ1-3, with TRBD1 as a possible D gene (5 bases). The CDR3, as DNA: TGTGCCAGCAGCTTAGTGGGGCAGGGTTTCCCCTCTGGAAACACCATATATTTT. This encodes CASSLVGQGFPSGNTIYF.